The 20 T cell receptor beta chains given below trace back to one sample, sequenced in a study of blood T cell repertoires in COVID-19. TCRdb's table, derived via immunoSEQ multiplex PCR, lists solely in-frame clones and lacks some. The sample carries 150,000 or so clones, approximately 86% recorded once. Sequenced input: peripheral blood. Receptors were obtained from a woman aged 35 to 49 with COVID-19, enrolled during active disease.

The rearrangement uses TRBV7-9 and TRBJ2-3; perhaps TRBD2 as D (6 bases). Germline V lookup: CDR1 SEHNR, CDR2 FQNEAQ (reference sequence). The CDR3 totals 15 residues. Trimming took off 5 bases at V and 0 bases at J, with 12 bases between the two ends. The CDR3: CASSPGTSSTDTQYF. CDR3 bases: TGTGCCAGCAGCCCCGGGACTTCTAGCACAGATACGCAGTATTTT.

This chain uses TRBV2 with TRBJ1-4; D is uncertain. The V gene lost 3 bases and the J gene lost 5 bases, with 13 bases spanning the gap. Germline values: CDR1 SNHLY, CDR2 FYNNEI. The CDR3 extends over 15 amino acids. CDR3 DNA: TGTGCCAGCAGTGAGTCACCAGGCTGGAATGAAAAACTGTTTTTT. Residues: CASSESPGWNEKLFF. The complete variable domain, with remaining parts taken from reference TRBV2 and TRBJ1-4, reads EPEVTQTPSHQVTQMGQEVILRCVPISNHLYFYWYRQILGQKVEFLVSFYNNEISEKSEIFDDQFSVERPDGSNFTLKIRSTKLEDSAMYFCASSESPGWNEKLFFGSGTQLSVL.

The table lists this clone with a count of one. The chain combines TRBV6-6 with TRBJ1-1; weak D call: TRBD1 (5 bases). CDR3 length: 14 amino acids. Germline loops: CDR1 MNHNY, CDR2 SVGAGI (reference sequence). With 8 bases removed from V and 8 bases from J, the gap between germline ends came to 21 bases. The CDR3 DNA reads as TGTGCCAGCGGGAATACAGGCCGGAGCGGGGAAGCTTTCTTT. Amino acid sequence: CASGNTGRSGEAFF.

V is TRBV19 and J is TRBJ2-7; maybe TRBD2 (6 bases). V was cut by 3 bases and J by 3 bases, with 15 bases left in between. Germline CDR1 reads LNHDA; CDR2 reads SQIVND (reference sequence). CDR3 length equals 15 residues. The CDR3 protein is CASSMLGLEGYEQYF. The CDR3 DNA follows: TGTGCCAGTAGTATGTTGGGGCTGGAGGGCTACGAGCAGTACTTC. Full variable domain (rest looked up from reference TRBV19 and TRBJ2-7): DGGITQSPKYLFRKEGQNVTLSCEQNLNHDAMYWYRQDPGQGLRLIYYSQIVNDFQKGDIAEGYSVSREKKESFPLTVTSAQKNPTAFYLCASSMLGLEGYEQYFGPGTRLTVT.

V is TRBV27 and J is TRBJ2-7, with D possibly matching TRBD1 (6 bases). This CDR3 region has 14 residues. Germline V lookup: CDR1 MNHEY, CDR2 SMNVEV (reference sequence). Trimming left V 7 bases short and J 4 bases short, with 17 bases between. CDR3 sequence (DNA): TGTGCCAGCAAGCCCAGGGGTGCAGGATACGAGCAGTACTTC. Residues: CASKPRGAGYEQYF.

V usage is TRBV5-4 and J usage is TRBJ2-5, with D uncertain. Germline CDR1 is SGHNT and CDR2 is YYREEE (reference sequence). CDR3 length: 16 amino acids. Trimming took 4 bases from V and 1 from J, leaving 17 bases between them. The CDR3 sequence is CASSPSGGQIQETQYF. CDR3 nucleotide sequence: TGTGCCAGCAGCCCCTCCGGTGGGCAGATCCAAGAGACCCAGTACTTC.

This clone was observed a handful of times. The J gene is TRBJ1-1, the V gene TRBV5-4; D is unresolved. The CDR3 is 14 amino acids. The V end lost 6 bases, the J end lost 1 base, and 13 bases lay between the germline ends. CDR1 and CDR2 (germline): SGHNT, YYREEE (reference sequence). The CDR3 spells CASNSLVANTEAFF. The CDR3 region has the DNA TGTGCCAGCAACAGCCTCGTGGCGAACACTGAAGCTTTCTTT.

The chain combines TRBV2 with TRBJ1-5, with 10 bases that match TRBD1. CDR3 length: 16 amino acids. CDR1 and CDR2 from the germline V gene are SNHLY and FYNNEI. The V segment lost 6 bases and the J segment 3 bases; nucleotides outside the gene matches: 8. CDR3 coding DNA: TGTGCCAGCAGCAGATCCGGGACAGGGGTCAATCAGCCCCAGCATTTT. As protein: CASSRSGTGVNQPQHF.

The rearrangement links TRBV5-1 to TRBJ1-2, with 9 bases that match TRBD1. The germline gives CDR1 SGHRS, CDR2 YFSETQ. This CDR3 region has 17 residues. The junction had 10 bases not matched to a gene; V was cut back by 1 base and J by 3 bases. This CDR3 reads CASSLSLGTGSDYGYTF. DNA of the CDR3: TGCGCCAGCAGCTTGTCCCTCGGGACAGGGAGTGACTATGGCTACACCTTC.

This chain links TRBV6-5 with TRBJ1-5; TRBD1 is a possible D gene (5 bases). Trimming took 6 bases from V and 0 from J, leaving 9 bases between them. CDR1 is MNHEY and CDR2 is SVGAGI in the germline V gene. This CDR3 has 14 amino acids. The CDR3 DNA reads TGTGCCAGCAGAAGGACATCTAGCAATCAGCCCCAGCATTTT. It yields the protein CASRRTSSNQPQHF.

A few counts support this clone. The chain has TRBV2 and TRBJ2-1; D uncertain. Germline CDR1 and CDR2: SNHLY and FYNNEI. The CDR3 spans 12 residues. Trimming removed 7 bases from V and 4 bases from J, with 8 bases in between. The CDR3 nucleotides read TGTGCCAGCACTAGGCGTTACAATGAGCAGTTCTTC. Its translation: CASTRRYNEQFF.

V and J are TRBV5-1 and TRBJ2-1; 15 bases line up with TRBD2. Germline V gene sequence: CDR1 SGHRS, CDR2 YFSETQ. V dropped 1 base and J dropped 7; count of bases not matched to a gene: 12. The CDR3 is made up of 19 amino acids. The CDR3 protein is CASSLNPGLAGGYRNEQFF. For the CDR3, the DNA is TGCGCCAGCAGCTTGAATCCGGGACTAGCGGGAGGTTATCGGAATGAGCAGTTCTTC.

The chain recombines TRBV28 with TRBJ2-7; 15 bases map to TRBD2. V shed 6 bases and J 4 bases; nucleotides not matched to a gene: 4. Germline CDR1 MDHEN, CDR2 SYDVKM. This CDR3 is built from 15 residues. The CDR3 spells CASRRTSGRAYEQYF. In DNA form, the CDR3 reads TGTGCCAGCAGACGGACTAGCGGGAGGGCTTACGAGCAGTACTTC.

The chain joins TRBV5-4 to TRBJ2-3; D may be TRBD2 (6 bases). The CDR3 loop spans 15 amino acids. V was cut by 7 bases and J by 6 bases, with 21 bases left in between. Looked up from germline, CDR1 is SGHNT and CDR2 is YYREEE (reference sequence). Here the CDR3 DNA reads TGTGCCAGCCAACCTTCGCGGTTCGGGGGTGATACGCAGTATTTT. Protein: CASQPSRFGGDTQYF.

CDR3 in DNA: TGTGCCTGGAGTACCGGGCAGGGAAAGGAGACCCAGTACTTC. Translated: CAWSTGQGKETQYF. The chain has TRBV30 and TRBJ2-5; D is possibly TRBD1 (5 bases). V was shortened by 2 bases and J by 5 bases, with 15 bases between the two germline ends. From germline, CDR1 is GTSNPN and CDR2 SVGIG (reference sequence). This CDR3 has 14 residues. Full variable domain (rest looked up from reference TRBV30 and TRBJ2-5): SQTIHQWPATLVQPVGSPLSLECTVEGTSNPNLYWYRQAAGRGLQLLFYSVGIGQISSEVPQNLSASRPQDRQFILSSKKLLLSDSGFYLCAWSTGQGKETQYFGPGTRLLVL.

This chain links TRBV19 with TRBJ2-1; possibly TRBD1 for D (6 bases). Germline CDR1 and CDR2: LNHDA and SQIVND (reference sequence). V was clipped by 6 bases and J by 4 bases, with 10 bases between them. The CDR3 loop spans 13 amino acids. CDR3 sequence (DNA): TGTGCCAGTAGGAGGACAGAATACAATGAGCAGTTCTTC. As protein: CASRRTEYNEQFF.

In its sample, this clone was seen a few times. V is TRBV5-1 and J is TRBJ2-7; 13 bases line up with TRBD2. Germline CDR1 is SGHRS and CDR2 is YFSETQ. The CDR3 is 16 amino acids. With V trimmed by 0 bases and J by 4 bases, 4 bases remained unmatched. Here the CDR3 reads CASSLGTSGSRYEQYF. Here the CDR3 DNA reads TGCGCCAGCAGCTTGGGGACTAGCGGGAGTAGGTACGAGCAGTACTTC. Using reference TRBV5-1 and TRBJ2-7 for the parts outside the CDR3, the full variable domain is KAGVTQTPRYLIKTRGQQVTLSCSPISGHRSVSWYQQTPGQGLQFLFEYFSETQRNKGNFPGRFSGRQFSNSRSEMNVSTLELGDSALYLCASSLGTSGSRYEQYFGPGTRLTVT.

A word on this clone: Other DNA variants within this sample encode the same CDR3. CDR3 sequence: CASSARQGNTGELFF. As DNA, the CDR3 is TGTGCCAGCAGCGCCAGACAGGGAAACACCGGGGAGCTGTTTTTT. The rearrangement joins TRBV9 to TRBJ2-2, with TRBD1 matching over 7 bases. The CDR3 totals 15 residues. CDR1 is SGDLS, CDR2 YYNGEE, per germline. The ends lost 3 bases at V and 2 bases at J; junction bases unmatched: 4.

This rearrangement joins TRBV6-5 to TRBJ2-2; unclear D gene. V lost 0 bases and J 3 bases, leaving 8 bases between the germline ends. Germline-derived CDR1 and CDR2 are MNHEY and SVGAGI. The CDR3 loop spans 15 amino acids. The DNA of the CDR3 is TGTGCCAGCAGTTACTCGCGTCGGGACACCGGGGAGCTGTTTTTT. Residues: CASSYSRRDTGELFF.

The V call is TRBV4-1, the J call TRBJ2-5; 14 bases line up with TRBD2. The CDR3 is 20 amino acids. Germline loops: CDR1 MGHRA, CDR2 YSYEKL. The junction had 9 bases not matched to a gene; V was cut back by 0 bases and J by 0 bases. CDR3 loop: CASSQDRGTSGRGDQETQYF. DNA for the CDR3: TGCGCCAGCAGCCAAGATCGGGGGACTAGCGGGAGAGGAGACCAAGAGACCCAGTACTTC.